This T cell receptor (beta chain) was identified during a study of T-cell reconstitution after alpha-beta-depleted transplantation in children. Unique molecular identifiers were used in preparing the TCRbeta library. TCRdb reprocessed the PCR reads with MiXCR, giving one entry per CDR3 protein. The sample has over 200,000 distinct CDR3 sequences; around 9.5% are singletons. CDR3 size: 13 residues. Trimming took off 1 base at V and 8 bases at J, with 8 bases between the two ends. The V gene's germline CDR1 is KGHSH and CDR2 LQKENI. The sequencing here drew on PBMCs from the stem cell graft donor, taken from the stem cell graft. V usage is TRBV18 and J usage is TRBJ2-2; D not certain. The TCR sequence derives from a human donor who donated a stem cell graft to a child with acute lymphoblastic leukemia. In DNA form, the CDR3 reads TGTGCCAGCTCACCACGGGAATCTGGGGAGCTGTTTTTT. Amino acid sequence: CASSPRESGELFF.